The clone carrying this T cell receptor (beta chain) was recorded at least ten times. Its target is not known. This CDR3 region has 15 residues. Germline V gives CDR1 PRHDT, CDR2 FYEKMQ (reference sequence). With 0 bases removed from V and 3 bases from J, the gap between germline ends came to 11 bases. RNA transcripts gave rise to amplified TCR beta CDR3 regions. HTBI primers drove first-round RT-PCR of the TCR CDR3. In TCRdb, the multiplex PCR reads were re-called with MiXCR into one record per CDR3 protein. The sample consists of approximately 410,000 distinct CDR3 sequences, around 13% of them appearing once. The sample is drawn from a study of T cells in Graves' hyperthyroidism and ophthalmopathy. Findings of the study overall: Appearing also in blood were most of the thyroid clonotypes expanded above 0.001.

J is TRBJ1-2 and V is TRBV13, with D perhaps matching TRBD1 (5 bases). The receptor was derived from a woman younger than 30 with Graves' hyperthyroidism. Material: blood. DNA of the CDR3: TGTGCCAGCAGCTTAGGTCCCGGGGGGGACTATGGCTACACCTTC. It encodes CASSLGPGGDYGYTF.